The 27 T cell receptor beta chains in this list originate from one sample, sequenced in a study of blood T cells in healthy people across ages. Then a second PCR, running roughly 6 to 11 cycles, was carried out with a sample-barcoded 5' primer and a J-beta primer mix. A single record per CDR3 protein comes from TCRdb applying MiXCR to the 5' RACE reads. Altogether approximately 350,000 distinct CDR3 sequences are present, approximately 51% being singletons, with the ten largest covering approximately 51%. The sample comprised blood. Receptors were obtained from a man aged 55 to 70 in good health.

This clonotype was recorded a few times. This chain uses TRBV6-2 or TRBV6-3 with TRBJ2-7, with 13 bases aligning to TRBD2. The germline V gene encodes CDR1 MNHEY and CDR2 SVGEGT. The CDR3 is made up of 15 amino acids. With 6 bases clipped from V and 6 bases from J, the junction kept 8 bases outside the gene matches. This CDR3 is CASRPTSGGASEQYF. The CDR3, as DNA: TGTGCCAGCAGACCCACTAGCGGGGGGGCCAGCGAGCAGTACTTC.

Ten or more counts support this clonotype. A read error may produce the germline difference seen at one junction end. V gene TRBV6-5 combines with J gene TRBJ2-3; TRBD2 agrees at 7 bases. The CDR3 length is 13 residues. Germline values: CDR1 MNHEY, CDR2 SVGAGI. The CDR3 reads CASSGAGTDTQYF. The CDR3 DNA reads as TGCGCCAGCAGCGGGGCGGGCACAGATACGCAGTATTTT.

The chain links TRBV5-1 to TRBJ2-1; D possibly corresponds to TRBD1 (5 bases). The J call may be wrong; the DNA end is better matched by TRBJ2-7. The CDR3 contains 15 residues. Looked up from germline, CDR1 is SGHRS and CDR2 is YFSETQ. CDR3 DNA: TGCGCCAGCAGCTCACAGGTTTCCTCCAACAATGAGCAGTACTTC. This translates into CASSSQVSSNNEQYF.

As to this clonotype: At one end, the junction sequence differs from germline, possibly due to a read error. This chain links TRBV28 with TRBJ1-2; D is ambiguous. CDR3 length: 14 residues. The V gene's germline CDR1 is MDHEN and CDR2 SYDVKM. The CDR3 nucleotides are TGTGCCAGCAGTTCGACCCTATTGGACTATGGTTACACCTTC. Translated: CASSSTLLDYGYTF.

This clonotype was observed many times. The rearrangement links TRBV29-1 to TRBJ2-7, with 10 bases matching TRBD1. The germline CDR1 and CDR2 sequences are SQVTM and ANQGSEA. V lost 0 bases, J lost 4 bases, and 12 bases stayed unmatched. The CDR3 spans 17 residues. As DNA, the CDR3 is TGCAGCGTTGAAGATCCCACCCCGGGACAGGGGACGTACGAGCAGTACTTC. Amino acids: CSVEDPTPGQGTYEQYF.

V gene TRBV5-1 combines with J gene TRBJ1-4; 10 nucleotides agree with TRBD1. The germline CDR1 and CDR2 sequences are SGHRS and YFSETQ. The CDR3 loop spans 16 amino acids. J was trimmed by 6 bases and V by 4 bases; bases with no gene match: 9. The CDR3 coding sequence is TGCGCCAGCAGCCCGAGACAGGGGGCGCAGGATGAAAAACTGTTTTTT. Protein sequence: CASSPRQGAQDEKLFF. Combining the CDR3 with reference TRBV5-1 and TRBJ1-4 gives the whole variable domain KAGVTQTPRYLIKTRGQQVTLSCSPISGHRSVSWYQQTPGQGLQFLFEYFSETQRNKGNFPGRFSGRQFSNSRSEMNVSTLELGDSALYLCASSPRQGAQDEKLFFGSGTQLSVL.

This clonotype was observed a handful of times. The chain carries TRBV28 and TRBJ2-6, with D possibly TRBD1 on 6 matching bases. V was trimmed by 3 bases and J by 1 base, leaving 19 bases between them. The CDR3 consists of 19 residues. Germline V gene sequence: CDR1 MDHEN, CDR2 SYDVKM. The CDR3 nucleotides are TGTGCCAGCAGTTTGACCTCGTTACGGACAGTTTCTGGGGCCAACGTCCTGACTTTC. It yields the protein CASSLTSLRTVSGANVLTF. The full variable domain, with the rest looked up from reference TRBV28 and TRBJ2-6, is DVKVTQSSRYLVKRTGEKVFLECVQDMDHENMFWYRQDPGLGLRLIYFSYDVKMKEKGDIPEGYSVSREKKERFSLILESASTNQTSMYLCASSLTSLRTVSGANVLTFGAGSRLTVL.

The rearrangement uses TRBV3-1 and TRBJ1-2, with a weak D call TRBD1 (6 bases). This CDR3 comprises 15 residues. Germline V CDR1 and CDR2: LGHDT, YNNKEL (reference sequence). Trimming stripped 4 bases from V and 1 base from J, with 13 bases between. The CDR3 loop is CASSRSGTFNYGYTF. As DNA, the CDR3 is TGTGCCAGCAGCCGCTCCGGGACATTTAACTATGGCTACACCTTC.

The V call is TRBV7-2, the J call TRBJ2-3, with no clear D. The CDR3 consists of 15 residues. V shed 8 bases and J shed 2 bases, with 17 bases lying between them. Germline V lookup: CDR1 SGHTA, CDR2 FQGNSA. CDR3 nucleotide sequence: TGTGCCAGCGGGATCCGGGCCGGGTCCACAGATACGCAGTATTTT. Its protein product is CASGIRAGSTDTQYF.

The J gene is TRBJ2-5, the V gene TRBV11-2; 8 positions match TRBD2. Looked up from germline, CDR1 is SGHAT and CDR2 is FQNNGV. J gave up 5 bases and V 3 bases, and 14 bases lay outside the gene matches. The CDR3 runs to 17 residues. CDR3 sequence: CASSFGGRGGFLETQYF. The CDR3 bases are TGTGCCAGCAGCTTTGGGGGCCGCGGGGGGTTCCTCGAGACCCAGTACTTC.

This chain links TRBV3-1 with TRBJ2-4; TRBD1 is a possible D gene (5 bases). The better agreement between TRBJ2-5 and the DNA end casts doubt on the J call. CDR3 length: 14 residues. Germline CDR1 reads LGHDT; CDR2 reads YNNKEL (reference sequence). The CDR3 protein is CASSQGRVVETQYF. The CDR3 DNA is TGTGCCAGCAGCCAAGGCAGGGTGGTCGAGACCCAGTACTTC.

This clonotype has more than one count but fewer than ten. The junction departs from the called germline gene at one end, perhaps through a read error. The rearrangement links TRBV7-7 to TRBJ2-5; 7 bases are shared with TRBD2. The CDR3 runs 13 residues. Germline V gene data show CDR1 as SSHAT and CDR2 as FNYEAQ (reference sequence). This CDR3 reads CASSSASGETQYF. The CDR3 DNA follows: TGTGCTAGCAGCTCCGCTAGCGGAGAGACCCAGTACTTC.

V gene TRBV5-1 combines with J gene TRBJ1-1; D is unresolved. Trimming shortened V by 0 bases and J by 1 base, and 10 bases separated the two germline ends. Germline CDR1 SGHRS, CDR2 YFSETQ. The CDR3 has 15 amino acids. DNA for the CDR3: TGCGCCAGCAGCTTGGGGCGGCAGACGAACACTGAAGCTTTCTTT. It encodes CASSLGRQTNTEAFF.

The table lists this clonotype with a few counts. The chain links TRBV12-3 or TRBV12-4 to TRBJ2-1; D remains unclear. Trimming pared 5 bases from V and 9 bases from J, leaving 11 bases between. The CDR3 is made up of 12 amino acids. The CDR3 reads CASSPEASEQFF. CDR3 in DNA: TGTGCCAGCAGTCCTGAGGCTAGTGAGCAGTTCTTC.

The chain has TRBV5-1 and TRBJ2-3; 8 nucleotides line up with TRBD2. The germline gives CDR1 SGHRS, CDR2 YFSETQ. V shed 3 bases and J 5 bases; nucleotides not matched to a gene: 8. CDR3 length equals 15 residues. The CDR3 region has the DNA TGCGCCAGCAGCTCCCAACGAGCGGGAGAAGATACGCAGTATTTT. It translates to CASSSQRAGEDTQYF.

This clonotype was counted a few times. The CDR3 here is CASSLGQVGYEQYF. The DNA of the CDR3 is TGTGCCAGCAGCCTAGGACAGGTAGGCTACGAGCAGTACTTC. The chain combines TRBV3-1 with TRBJ2-7, with TRBD1 matching 7 bases. The ends lost 4 bases at V and 3 bases at J; junction bases unmatched: 6. From germline, CDR1 is LGHDT and CDR2 YNNKEL (reference sequence). The CDR3 extends over 14 amino acids.

This clonotype was seen many times. A much more abundant neighbour one base away suggests this may be a read error. The rearrangement uses TRBV4-2 and TRBJ2-5; D possibly uses TRBD1 or TRBD2 (5 bases each). Germline CDR1 reads LGHNA; CDR2 reads YNFKEQ. The CDR3 consists of 15 residues. V lost 0 bases and J lost 11, with 19 bases in between. The CDR3 loop reads CASSQDGDPRNEQYF. The CDR3 DNA reads TGTGCCAGCAGCCAAGATGGGGACCCGCGGAATGAGCAGTACTTC.

This clonotype has just a few counts. The chain carries TRBV7-6 and TRBJ2-3, with TRBD2 identical over 9 bases. The CDR3 runs to 15 residues. V lost 2 bases and J lost 6; bases outside the gene matches: 6. Germline values: CDR1 SGHVS, CDR2 FNYEAQ. The CDR3 DNA reads as TGTGCCAGCAGCTTATTTAGCGGGAGCTCGGATACGCAGTATTTT. Translating gives CASSLFSGSSDTQYF. Based on the CDR3 plus reference TRBV7-6 and TRBJ2-3, the full variable domain is GAGVSQSPRYKVTKRGQDVALRCDPISGHVSLYWYRQALGQGPEFLTYFNYEAQQDKSGLPNDRFSAERPEGSISTLTIQRTEQRDSAMYRCASSLFSGSSDTQYFGPGTRLTVL.

In this sample, this clonotype turned up a few times. This rearrangement joins TRBV20-1 to TRBJ1-1, with 7 bases fitting TRBD1. In germline, CDR1 is DFQATT, CDR2 SNEGSKA (reference sequence). The J segment lost 6 bases and the V segment lost 0 bases, leaving 7 bases of the junction unmatched. The CDR3 has 14 residues. CDR3 region: CSARDFQGGAEAFF. Here the CDR3 DNA reads TGCAGTGCTAGAGATTTTCAGGGGGGCGCTGAAGCTTTCTTT.

The gene calls are TRBV27 and TRBJ2-7; D unclear. V lost 10 bases to trimming and J lost 2 bases, with 18 bases between them. This CDR3 has 14 amino acids. CDR1 is MNHEY and CDR2 is SMNVEV in the germline V gene (reference sequence). The CDR3 is CANPNAARPYEQYF. The CDR3 nucleotides read TGTGCCAACCCTAACGCGGCAAGACCCTACGAGCAGTACTTC.

The J gene is TRBJ2-7, the V gene TRBV20-1; TRBD1 aligns across 11 bases. CDR3 length: 14 amino acids. Losses at the gene ends were 1 base for V and 3 bases for J; bases not matched to a gene: 2. CDR1 DFQATT and CDR2 SNEGSKA come from the germline V gene (reference sequence). DNA of the CDR3: TGCAGTGCTAGAGCCGGGACAGGGGGCTACGAGCAGTACTTC. Protein: CSARAGTGGYEQYF.

This clonotype was observed a handful of times. This rearrangement joins TRBV3-1 to TRBJ2-1, with a weak D call TRBD2 (5 bases). There are 14 residues in the CDR3. V lost 1 base and J 9 bases, leaving 13 bases between the germline ends. Looked up from germline, CDR1 is LGHDT and CDR2 is YNNKEL (reference sequence). The CDR3 loop reads CASSQVRGRGEQFF. CDR3 DNA sequence: TGTGCCAGCAGCCAAGTTCGTGGGAGAGGTGAGCAGTTCTTC.

The rearrangement uses TRBV4-2 and TRBJ2-4, with D uncertain. Per germline, CDR1 LGHNA and CDR2 YNFKEQ. This CDR3 has 13 amino acids. Deletions cut 4 bases from V and 9 bases from J, with 13 bases between. CDR3 DNA: TGTGCCAGCAGCCCCAACCTAGTAGGCATTCAGTACTTC. Protein sequence: CASSPNLVGIQYF.

This clonotype was observed a handful of times. This chain links TRBV7-2 with TRBJ2-3, with D unresolved. CDR1 and CDR2 (germline): SGHTA, FQGNSA. Deletions cut 2 bases from V and 6 bases from J, with 6 bases between. The CDR3 loop spans 12 amino acids. CDR3 residues: CASSLKADTQYF. The CDR3 DNA follows: TGTGCCAGCAGCTTAAAGGCGGATACGCAGTATTTT.

This chain joins TRBV5-5 and TRBJ2-3; D is undetermined. Germline values: CDR1 SGHKS, CDR2 YYEKEE (reference sequence). V was trimmed by 0 bases and J by 2 bases, leaving 7 bases between them. The CDR3 sequence is 14 residues long. The CDR3 reads CASSLDHHTDTQYF. The CDR3 coding sequence is TGTGCCAGCAGCTTGGACCACCACACAGATACGCAGTATTTT.

The chain employs TRBV20-1 and TRBJ2-3; 13 nucleotides match TRBD2. The V and J ends lost 6 bases and 4 bases, in that order; junction bases with no gene match: 7. This CDR3 region has 15 residues. CDR1 and CDR2 from the germline V gene are DFQATT and SNEGSKA (reference sequence). CDR3 in amino acids: CSADRTSGSPDTQYF. The CDR3 nucleotides are TGCAGTGCGGACCGGACTAGCGGGAGCCCAGATACGCAGTATTTT.

This clonotype was seen a handful of times. The rearrangement links TRBV20-1 to TRBJ2-4; D tentatively reads TRBD1 or TRBD2 (7 bases each). The CDR3 sequence is 15 residues long. V lost 0 bases to trimming and J lost 6 bases, with 15 bases between them. In germline, CDR1 is DFQATT, CDR2 SNEGSKA (reference sequence). This CDR3 is CSARDQGGWRNIQYF. CDR3 DNA sequence: TGCAGTGCTAGAGACCAGGGGGGGTGGAGAAACATTCAGTACTTC.